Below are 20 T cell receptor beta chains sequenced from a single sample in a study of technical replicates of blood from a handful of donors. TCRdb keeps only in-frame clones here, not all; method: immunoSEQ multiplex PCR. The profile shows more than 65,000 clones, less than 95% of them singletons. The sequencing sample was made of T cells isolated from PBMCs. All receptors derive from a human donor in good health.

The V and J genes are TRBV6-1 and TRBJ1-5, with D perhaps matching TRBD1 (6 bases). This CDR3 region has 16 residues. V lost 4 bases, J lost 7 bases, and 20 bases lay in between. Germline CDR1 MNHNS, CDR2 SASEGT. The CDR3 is CASSGHRESARQPQHF. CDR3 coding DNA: TGTGCCAGCAGTGGCCACAGGGAGTCGGCGAGGCAGCCCCAGCATTTT.

The CDR3 coding sequence is TGTGCCTGGAGTGTAACAGGGGGCAATCAGCCCCAGCATTTT. Amino acids: CAWSVTGGNQPQHF. The chain couples TRBV30 to TRBJ1-5; 7 bases match TRBD1. Germline CDR1 is GTSNPN and CDR2 is SVGIG (reference sequence). The CDR3 runs to 14 residues. Trimming cost V 0 bases and J 2 bases; bases outside gene matches: 1.

CDR3 bases: TGTGCCAGCAGTTTGGAAAGGGGGATGAACACTGAAGCTTTCTTT. This encodes CASSLERGMNTEAFF. The V gene is TRBV28, the J gene TRBJ1-1; possible D gene TRBD1, 6 bases. V was shortened by 3 bases and J by 0 bases, with 11 bases between the two germline ends. CDR3 length: 15 residues. The germline V gene has CDR1 MDHEN and CDR2 SYDVKM.

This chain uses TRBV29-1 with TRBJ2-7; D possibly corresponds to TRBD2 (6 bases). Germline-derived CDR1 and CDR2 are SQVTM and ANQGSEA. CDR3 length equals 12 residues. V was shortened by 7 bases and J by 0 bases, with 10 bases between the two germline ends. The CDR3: CSAGDFSYEQYF. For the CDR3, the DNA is TGCAGCGCTGGGGACTTCTCCTACGAGCAGTACTTC.

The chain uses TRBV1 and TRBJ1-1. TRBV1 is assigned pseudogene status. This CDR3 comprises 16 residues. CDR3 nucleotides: TGCACCAGCAGCCTCCCTGCGGACTACATGAACACTGAAGCTTTCTTT. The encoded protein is CTSSLPADYMNTEAFF.

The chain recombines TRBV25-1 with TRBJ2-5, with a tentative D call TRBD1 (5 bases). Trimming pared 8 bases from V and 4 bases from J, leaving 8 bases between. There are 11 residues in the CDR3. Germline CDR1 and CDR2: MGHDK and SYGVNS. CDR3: CASHQGETQYF. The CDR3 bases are TGTGCCAGCCACCAGGGAGAGACCCAGTACTTC.

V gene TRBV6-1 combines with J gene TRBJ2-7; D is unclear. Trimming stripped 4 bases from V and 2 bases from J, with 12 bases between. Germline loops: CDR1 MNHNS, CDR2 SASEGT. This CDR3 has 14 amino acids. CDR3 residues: CASSGLGRTYEQYF. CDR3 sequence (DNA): TGTGCCAGCAGTGGATTGGGCAGAACCTACGAGCAGTACTTC.

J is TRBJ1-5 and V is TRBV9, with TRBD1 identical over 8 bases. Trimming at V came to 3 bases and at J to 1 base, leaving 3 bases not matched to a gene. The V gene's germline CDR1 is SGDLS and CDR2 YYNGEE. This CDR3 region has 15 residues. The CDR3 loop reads CASSAGGWSNQPQHF. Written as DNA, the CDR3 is TGTGCCAGCAGCGCAGGGGGCTGGAGCAATCAGCCCCAGCATTTT.

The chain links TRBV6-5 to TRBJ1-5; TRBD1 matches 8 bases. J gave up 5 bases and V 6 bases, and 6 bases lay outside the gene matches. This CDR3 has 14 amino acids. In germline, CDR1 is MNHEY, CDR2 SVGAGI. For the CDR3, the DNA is TGTGCCAGCAGCCGCGGACAGGGAGATCAGCCCCAGCATTTT. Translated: CASSRGQGDQPQHF.

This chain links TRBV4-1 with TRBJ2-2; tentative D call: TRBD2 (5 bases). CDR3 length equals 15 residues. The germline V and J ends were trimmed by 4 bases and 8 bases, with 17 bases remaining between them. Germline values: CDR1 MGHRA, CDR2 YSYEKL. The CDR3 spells CASSPEEVIMGELFF. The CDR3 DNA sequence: TGCGCCAGCAGCCCGGAGGAAGTGATTATGGGGGAGCTGTTTTTT.

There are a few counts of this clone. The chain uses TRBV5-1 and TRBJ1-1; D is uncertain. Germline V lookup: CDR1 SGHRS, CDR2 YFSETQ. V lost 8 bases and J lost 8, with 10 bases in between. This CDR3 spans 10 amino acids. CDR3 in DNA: TGCGCCAGGCCACTTGCAGAAGCTTTCTTT. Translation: CARPLAEAFF.

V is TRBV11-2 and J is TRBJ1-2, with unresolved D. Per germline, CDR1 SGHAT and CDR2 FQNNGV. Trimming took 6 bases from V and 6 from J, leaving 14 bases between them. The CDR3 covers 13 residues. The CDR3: CASSRRRSDGYTF. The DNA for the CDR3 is TGTGCCAGCAGTCGACGGAGATCAGATGGCTACACCTTC. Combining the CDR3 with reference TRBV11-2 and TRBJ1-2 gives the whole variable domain EAGVAQSPRYKIIEKRQSVAFWCNPISGHATLYWYQQILGQGPKLLIQFQNNGVVDDSQLPKDRFSAERLKGVDSTLKIQPAKLEDSAVYLCASSRRRSDGYTFGSGTRLTVV.

The chain's CDR3 is CASSHGDRSYEQYF. The CDR3 nucleotides are TGTGCCAGCAGCCACGGGGACAGATCCTACGAGCAGTACTTC. The chain employs TRBV28 and TRBJ2-7; 7 bases match TRBD1. With V trimmed by 6 bases and J by 1 base, 6 bases remained unmatched. The CDR3 consists of 14 residues. Germline V lookup: CDR1 MDHEN, CDR2 SYDVKM.

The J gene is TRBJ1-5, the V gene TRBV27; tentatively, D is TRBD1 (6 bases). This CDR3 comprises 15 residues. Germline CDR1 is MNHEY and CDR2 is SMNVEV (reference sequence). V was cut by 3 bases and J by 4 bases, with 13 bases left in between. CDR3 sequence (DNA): TGTGCCAGCAGTTTGTCCTTTCAGGGGAATCAGCCCCAGCATTTT. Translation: CASSLSFQGNQPQHF.

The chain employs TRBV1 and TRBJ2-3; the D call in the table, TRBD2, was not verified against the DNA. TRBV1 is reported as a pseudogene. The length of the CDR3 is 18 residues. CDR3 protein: CTSSQSPGEREETDTQYF. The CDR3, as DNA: TGCACCAGCAGCCAATCCCCTGGGGAGCGGGAGGAGACAGATACGCAGTATTTT.

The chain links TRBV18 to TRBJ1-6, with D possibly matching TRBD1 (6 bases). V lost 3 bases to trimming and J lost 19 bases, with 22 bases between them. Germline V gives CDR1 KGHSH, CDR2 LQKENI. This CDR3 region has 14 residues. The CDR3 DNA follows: TGTGCCAGCTCACCGTCGCAGGGGCCCCCTCCCGCGCACTTT. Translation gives CASSPSQGPPPAHF.

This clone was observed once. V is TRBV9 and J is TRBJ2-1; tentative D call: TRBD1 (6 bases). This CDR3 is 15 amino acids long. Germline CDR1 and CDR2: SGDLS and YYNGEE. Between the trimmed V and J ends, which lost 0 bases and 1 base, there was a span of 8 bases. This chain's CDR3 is CASSVEGGSYNEQFF. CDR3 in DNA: TGTGCCAGCAGCGTAGAAGGGGGTTCCTACAATGAGCAGTTCTTC.

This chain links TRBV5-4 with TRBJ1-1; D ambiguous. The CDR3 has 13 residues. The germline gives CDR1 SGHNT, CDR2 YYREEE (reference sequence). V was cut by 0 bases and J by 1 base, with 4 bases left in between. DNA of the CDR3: TGTGCCAGCAGCTTGGCAGGGAACACTGAAGCTTTCTTT. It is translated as CASSLAGNTEAFF.

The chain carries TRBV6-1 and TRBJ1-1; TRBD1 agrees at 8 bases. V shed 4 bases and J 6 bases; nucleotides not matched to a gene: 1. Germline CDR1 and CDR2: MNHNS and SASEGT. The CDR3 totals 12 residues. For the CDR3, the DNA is TGTGCCAGCAGTGTGGGACAGGCTGAAGCTTTCTTT. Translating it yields CASSVGQAEAFF.

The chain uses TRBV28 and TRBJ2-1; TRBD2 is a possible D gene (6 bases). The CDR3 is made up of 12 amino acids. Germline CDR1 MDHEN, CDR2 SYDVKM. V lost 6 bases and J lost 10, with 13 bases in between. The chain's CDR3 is CASRRLEGEQFF. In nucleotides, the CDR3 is TGTGCCAGCAGGAGACTAGAGGGCGAGCAGTTCTTC.